This T cell receptor (beta chain) comes out of a study of blood T cells in healthy people across ages. The study's findings and limits: TCR beta diversity tracked closely with naive T cell percentage. Donor CMV status, an unknown factor, possibly confounded changes in expanded clonotypes. Fewer expanded clones and more diversity marked long-lived versus aged donors.

Next came a second PCR, run for roughly 6 to 11 cycles, which used a sample-barcoded 5' primer along with a J-beta primer mix. TCRdb independently ran MiXCR on the 5' RACE reads; one entry per CDR3 protein. This sample has roughly 900,000 distinct CDR3 sequences; roughly 52% occur once, and the top ten carry around an eighth. At least 5.5 micrograms of total RNA were extracted per sample. The CDR3 is made up of 16 amino acids. Germline V gives CDR1 KGHSH, CDR2 LQKENI. V gave up 4 bases and J gave up 8 bases; unmatched junction bases: 11. This clonotype was seen at least ten times. Its antigen is unidentified.

The sample consisted of blood. J is TRBJ2-1 and V is TRBV18; 10 bases map to TRBD1. The TCR was taken from a man under 40 in good health. CDR3 DNA sequence: TGTGCCAGCTCACAACGGGACAGGGGATTTTTGGATGAGCAGTTCTTC. It translates to CASSQRDRGFLDEQFF.